This T cell receptor (beta chain) was profiled in a study of blood T cell repertoires in COVID-19. Whole-study context: Samples of COVID-19 (acute and convalescent) were obtained from the United States, Italy and Spain. T cells, B-cell-depleted T cells, or PBMCs supplied cDNA or gDNA.

Per the original data handling: The authors estimated nucleated cell counts from reference gene primer amplification. The repertoire was sequenced with immunoSEQ multiplex PCR; TCRdb's copy has only in-frame clones and lacks some. The V and J calls and clone size come from that table; D and trimming were worked out from the DNA. The sample shows 130,000 to 150,000 clones, 75% to 90% of them seen only once. There are 17 residues in the CDR3. Germline CDR1 SEHNR, CDR2 FQNEAQ (reference sequence). Followed over time, Seattle patients had been enrolled while infection was active. Points on this clone: The junction shows a germline mismatch at one end, possibly a read error.

The sequence was collected from a man aged 18 to 30 with COVID-19, enrolled during active disease. Sequenced input: peripheral blood. The chain carries TRBV7-9 and TRBJ1-4, with 12 positions matching TRBD1. CDR3 residues: CASSYSGTGGSNEKLLF. In DNA form, the CDR3 reads TGTGCCAGCAGCTACTCCGGGACAGGGGGCTCAAATGAAAAACTGCTTTTT.